This T cell receptor (beta chain) was sequenced during a study of cytomegalovirus exposure and HLA in healthy donors (dated by TCRdb to between 2016 and 2019). About the full investigation: An earlier analysis of several hundred of the donors reported about 280 Gb of sequence data and approximately 120 million unique TCR beta sequences obtained from around 170 million T cells. In a later analysis, previously published TCR beta repertoires from 670 or so donors were re-analyzed and high-resolution HLA genotyping was added so that TCR occurrence patterns could be studied. An early release that covered fewer than 800 HLA-typed donors contained approximately 320 gigabases of sequencing data and 80 million or so unique TCR sequences. In an earlier analysis of 550 to 700 of the donors, high-throughput TCR beta sequencing was used to judge whether each TCR beta V gene segment behaved as functional or pseudogenic. Across around 400 genotyped donors of the cohort, an average of roughly 250,000 unique TCR beta nucleotide sequences per donor were sequenced, and 15% to 20% of those sequences were non-productive. The study aimed to test whether cataloging public T cell receptors could reveal signatures of past pathogen exposure. About 5 DR-DQ haplotypes were handled as single units for association and clustering, since linkage in the cohort was strong. Every discovery cohort repertoire had been produced on one sequencing platform. Of the 398 genotyped donors, about 84% fell in the genetic ancestry cluster associated with self-reported Caucasian donors. Alongside the repertoire data, information on donor age, sex, ethnicity and CMV serostatus was compiled. The later analysis used no new phenotypic data to find candidate immune exposures, relying instead on TCR beta sequences and their occurrence across donors. A later genetic analysis used genome-wide SNP genotypes for 398 of the 666 donors, treating that subset as a discovery cohort. To predict cytomegalovirus infection status, the study brought together high-throughput TCR immunosequencing, statistical association of individual TCRs with disease status, and machine learning. Besides the first cohort of 500 to 700 subjects, a separate validation cohort made up of roughly 130 different subjects was used. The number of typed donors differed by locus: about 620-630 for A, B, C, DRB1 and DQB1; approximately 520 for DQA1; over 600 for DPA1; and 400 to 480 for DPB1. Using immunosequencing, the study profiled T cell repertoires from 500 to 800 subjects and related those repertoires to cytomegalovirus serostatus. HLA typing included class I and class II loci at four-digit resolution.

Details on this clone: No cognate antigen has been identified for it. Nothing much larger sits one base from this clone, and base qualities are not available.

The junction shows trimming of 9 bases on V and 0 bases on J, and the gene matches do not reach 8 bases of it. The CDR3 starts with the cysteine, ends with the phenylalanine, and has 15 residues. Here the CDR3 DNA is all that survives: 45 bases in frame from base 1. Based on the germline V gene (reference sequence), the CDR1 and CDR2 sequences are LNHDA and SQIVND. What the work shows at the level of the full study, not this receptor alone: In a later genetic analysis, a missense DCLRE1C variant was associated with V-gene and J-gene trimming of TCR beta chains, and the association was replicated in an independent cohort. An earlier analysis of 587 of the donors showed that most TCR beta V segments appeared in productive rearrangements either about 90% or about 30% of the time, which broadly matched IMGT annotations. Compared with equally common non-associated chains, HLA-associated TCR beta chains in a later analysis were more clonally expanded and had lower generation probabilities. In a later genetic analysis, fewer N-insertions in productive TCRs were reported among donors in an Asian-associated ancestry cluster than the roughly 670-donor mean. Linkage disequilibrium might explain the correlated functional status among segregating V segments, but an unknown experimental factor could not be ruled out. In a later analysis, TCR association rates were found to vary across HLA loci, with the most associated TCRs seen for DRB1 alleles and the fewest for HLA-C alleles. Some IMGT-functional V segments, including TRBV6-2 and TRBV6-3, could not be told apart with the 87-base-pair reads, so those segments were excluded. Because HLA typing was missing for some donors at each locus, association tests included only the typed subset. The study gave a list of around 170 TCR beta chains associated with cytomegalovirus. It was suggested by the authors that the approach could potentially be generalized to other disease states and immunological phenotypes. When HLA alleles, especially DR and DQ, strongly co-occurred, attributing TCR associations to individual alleles was difficult. A further reported finding was that TCR beta sequences accurately predicted the HLA-A and HLA-B alleles for most subjects in the first cohort. Most TCR sequences were seen in very few donors, while some public TCRs were found in many individuals. Most CMV-associated TCR beta chains appeared to be HLA-restricted in a later analysis, and the HLA associations seemed to be driven largely by CMV exposure. In a later analysis, about 17,000 TCR beta sequences were associated with specific HLA alleles at a false discovery rate of 0.05. Three of the identified cytomegalovirus-associated TCR beta chains were confirmed in vitro to be specific for cytomegalovirus antigens. Immune exposure information for the cohort was limited to CMV serostatus. Presence/absence analyses assumed roughly uniform sequencing depth across donors, an assumption that may not hold. Because counts were too low, roughly 17 rarely observed V segments, including chromosome 9 orphons, were left out of the earlier analysis of over 550 of the donors. In a later analysis, several top co-occurrence clusters were reported to appear linked to parvovirus B19, influenza, CMV and Epstein-Barr virus. Cytomegalovirus status was reported to be diagnosed by the classifier with high specificity and sensitivity in both the original and validation cohorts. Only TCR beta chains were sequenced in this cohort, and the absence of alpha or paired-chain data limited detectable features. The sequencing pipeline was judged likely to have produced a cluster of highly shared sequence variants as a technical artifact.

The cohort comprised some 730 healthy bone marrow donors. At the time of sampling, every cohort member was nominally healthy, though immune exposures that went unrecorded were likely present. The donor was CMV seropositive and was included in the group of some 290 seropositive cohort members. Every donor gave a peripheral blood sample, and the peripheral blood mononuclear cells from that sample were used for TCR beta sequencing. The Qiagen DNeasy Blood Extraction Kit was used to extract genomic DNA from the blood cell samples. Library preparation used the immunoSEQ multiplex PCR assay. For the multiplex PCR, a mixture combining 60 forward primers for TCR Vbeta segments and 13 reverse primers for TCR Jbeta segments was used. A multiplex PCR assay on genomic DNA amplified the CDR3 region of rearranged TCR beta genes. Amplified TCR beta libraries were sequenced as 87-base-pair reads on the Illumina HiSeq System. The paper's processing steps were these. Across the 500 to 750 repertoires, a later analysis counted 78 million or so unique TCR beta chains, roughly 11 million of which were shared by at least two donors. Raw reads were error-corrected and collapsed into unique sequences with a nearest-neighbor algorithm that merged closely related sequences to remove PCR and sequencing errors. To assign V, D and J gene segments, CDR3 sequences were aligned to IMGT reference sequences. For a sequence to be retained, a match of at least six nucleotides to both a V gene segment and a J gene segment was required. Rearrangements were called productive when the CDR3 lacked stop codons and stayed in frame with V and J; all others were non-productive. CDR3 was defined by IMGT convention, running from the second conserved V-encoded cysteine to the conserved J-encoded phenylalanine. The earlier analysis of about 500 of the donors excluded sequences that lacked an unambiguous match to a single V gene segment. In an earlier analysis of 587 of the donors, V segments were called functional above 56.7% productive rearrangements and were called segregating when the between-donor standard deviation exceeded 5%. A statistical classification framework was built to diagnose cytomegalovirus status from the catalog of TCR beta chain sequences. In a later analysis, V and J genes were assigned by comparing TCR nucleotide sequences against IMGT/GENE-DB human TR gene sequences. In a later analysis, CDR3 sequences and most-parsimonious VDJ recombination scenarios were assigned using the TCRdist pipeline. A later analysis defined each TCR beta chain by its CDR3 amino acid sequence plus V-gene family, and excluded reads lacking a unique V-gene family. In a later analysis, 450 to 600 highly shared, low-generation-probability nucleotide sequences were removed to address suspected cross-contamination and a sequencing artifact. In a later analysis, a clonal expansion index for each public chain was calculated from normalized within-repertoire ranks of inferred template counts. Generation probabilities in a later analysis came from a VDJ recombination model fitted to out-of-frame rearrangements, and those results were checked against IGoR. Hypergeometric tests were used in a later analysis to score TCR-TCR, TCR-HLA and TCR-CMV co-occurrence, with a repertoire-size bias correction applied to the TCR pairs. In a later analysis, false discovery rates were estimated by permuting HLA or CMV assignments 20 times. In a later analysis, co-occurring TCRs were grouped with DBSCAN, and TCRdist sequence similarity was added when clustering was performed within HLA-allele-positive subsets. For co-occurrence clustering, repertoires with fewer than 30,000 or more than 120,000 public chains were excluded, along with 5 or 6 repertoires with anomalous nucleotide sharing. What TCRdb holds here is the immuneACCESS table cut down to in-frame rearrangements. Part of the clones is not present; checked against another copy, under half of the missing clones reflect an unresolved V gene, and the others are unexplained. The DNA gave D and trimming, while V, J and clone size come from that table. The sample table shows some 180,000 clones, and 65% to 85% are seen once. 1.4% of the sample is held by the ten biggest clonotypes.

The chain couples TRBV19 to TRBJ2-7; 10 central bases correspond to TRBD2. This sequence was found in a girl aged 10 to 17 in good health and CMV-seropositive. The sequenced sample consisted of PBMCs. This receptor has the CDR3 CASSASGSFSYEQYF. Read as DNA, the sequence is TGTGCCAGCTCCGCTAGCGGGAGCTTCTCCTACGAGCAGTACTTC.